Sequencing of this T cell receptor beta chain was carried out in a study of cytomegalovirus exposure and HLA in healthy donors. Broader study findings: In a later analysis, HLA-associated beta chains showed higher expansion and lower generation probabilities than comparable chains. One variant, a missense change in DCLRE1C, was linked in a later analysis to TCR beta V- and J-gene trimming. An analysis that was carried out later associated 16,951 TCR beta sequences with HLA alleles at 0.05 false discovery rate.

On this clone itself: Its antigen remains unknown.

V dropped 4 bases and J dropped 4; count of bases not matched to a gene: 12. Germline CDR1 is LNHDA and CDR2 is SQIVND (reference sequence). The CDR3 totals 16 residues. The PCR contained 60 Vbeta and 13 Jbeta primers. Method: immunoSEQ multiplex PCR; TCRdb's copy keeps in-frame clones and lacks some. There are some 190,000 clones in the sample; roughly 77% occur only once, and around 2.3% lies in the top ten. The source of this sequence is a woman aged 25 to 39 in good health and CMV-seropositive. The specimen was PBMCs. The chain joins TRBV19 to TRBJ2-7, with 8 bases identical to TRBD1. CDR3 nucleotides: TGTGCCAGTAGTAGGACCCCGGGACAGGCCATGTACGAGCAGTACTTC. Encoded protein: CASSRTPGQAMYEQYF.